Sequencing of this T cell receptor beta chain was carried out in a study of post-analysis software for immune sequencing data. Comment on this clonotype: Its antigen is not identified.

The study, taken as a whole, reports: Relative to controls, patients had about five TRBV segments at higher frequency, with TRBV5-6, TRBV5-1 and TRBV20-1 among these. Normalized Chao1 diversity was significantly lower in multiple sclerosis patients than in controls. Analysis by F measure revealed that same-batch samples clustered strongly together.

TCR beta cDNA libraries had unique molecular identifiers. TCRdb called the PCR reads again in MiXCR, with one record for every CDR3 protein. The data hold fewer than 850,000 distinct CDR3 sequences, with 35% to 55% observed a single time. CDR1 and CDR2 from the germline V gene are DFQATT and SNEGSKA (reference sequence). With 0 bases clipped from V and 7 bases from J, the junction kept 9 bases outside the gene matches. The CDR3 spans 15 residues. The sequenced sample was blood. The rearrangement uses TRBV20-1 and TRBJ2-1; TRBD1 aligns across 7 bases. The TCR originated in a girl aged 5 to 17 with multiple sclerosis. The CDR3 reads CSAREYRGSWNEQFF. In DNA form, the CDR3 reads TGCAGTGCTAGAGAGTACAGGGGCTCCTGGAATGAGCAGTTCTTC.